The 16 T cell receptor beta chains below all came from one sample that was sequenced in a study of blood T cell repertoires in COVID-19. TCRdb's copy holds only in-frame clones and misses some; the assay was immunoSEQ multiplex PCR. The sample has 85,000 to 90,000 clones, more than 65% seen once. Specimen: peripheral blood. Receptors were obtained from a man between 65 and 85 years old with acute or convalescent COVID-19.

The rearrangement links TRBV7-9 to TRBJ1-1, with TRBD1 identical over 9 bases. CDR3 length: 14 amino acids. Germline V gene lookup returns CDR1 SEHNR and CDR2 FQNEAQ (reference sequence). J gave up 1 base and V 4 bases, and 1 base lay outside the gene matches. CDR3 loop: CASSSGQGNTEAFF. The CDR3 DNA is TGTGCCAGCAGCTCGGGACAGGGGAACACTGAAGCTTTCTTT.

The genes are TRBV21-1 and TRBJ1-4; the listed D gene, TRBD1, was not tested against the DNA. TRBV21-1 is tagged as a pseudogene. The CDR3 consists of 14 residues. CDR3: CASSRQLPNEKLFF. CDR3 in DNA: TGTGCCAGCAGCCGACAGCTCCCCAATGAAAAACTGTTTTTT.

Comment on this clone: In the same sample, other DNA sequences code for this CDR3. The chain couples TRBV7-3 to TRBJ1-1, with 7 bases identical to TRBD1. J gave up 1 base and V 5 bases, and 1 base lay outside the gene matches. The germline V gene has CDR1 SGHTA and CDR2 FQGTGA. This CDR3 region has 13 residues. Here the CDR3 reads CASSRDRNTEAFF. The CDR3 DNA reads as TGTGCCAGCAGCCGGGACAGGAACACTGAAGCTTTCTTT.

The CDR3 coding sequence is TGCGCCAGCAGCCAAGGGACAGTCAATAGGAACACTGAAGCTTTCTTT. It translates to CASSQGTVNRNTEAFF. This rearrangement joins TRBV4-1 to TRBJ1-1, with a weak D call TRBD1 (6 bases). Germline-derived CDR1 and CDR2 are MGHRA and YSYEKL. There are 16 residues in the CDR3. V lost 1 base and J lost 1, with 13 bases in between.

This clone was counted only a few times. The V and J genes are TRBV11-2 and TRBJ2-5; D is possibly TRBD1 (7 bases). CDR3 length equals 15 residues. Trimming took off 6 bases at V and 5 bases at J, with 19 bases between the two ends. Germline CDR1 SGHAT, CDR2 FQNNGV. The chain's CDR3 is CASSQGSAGGETQYF. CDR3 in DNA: TGTGCCAGCAGTCAAGGTTCGGCAGGGGGGGAGACCCAGTACTTC.

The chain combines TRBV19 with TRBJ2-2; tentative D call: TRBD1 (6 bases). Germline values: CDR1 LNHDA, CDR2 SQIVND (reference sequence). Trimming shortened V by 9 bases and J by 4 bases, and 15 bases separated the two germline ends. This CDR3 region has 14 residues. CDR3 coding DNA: TGTGCCAGCCGAAGTGGGGGCCTCACCGGGGAGCTGTTTTTT. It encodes CASRSGGLTGELFF.

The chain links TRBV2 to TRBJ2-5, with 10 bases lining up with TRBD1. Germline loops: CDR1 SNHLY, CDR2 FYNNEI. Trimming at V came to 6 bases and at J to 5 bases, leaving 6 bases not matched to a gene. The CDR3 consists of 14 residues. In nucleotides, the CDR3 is TGTGCCAGCAGACGACAGGGGGCAACGGAGACCCAGTACTTC. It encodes CASRRQGATETQYF.

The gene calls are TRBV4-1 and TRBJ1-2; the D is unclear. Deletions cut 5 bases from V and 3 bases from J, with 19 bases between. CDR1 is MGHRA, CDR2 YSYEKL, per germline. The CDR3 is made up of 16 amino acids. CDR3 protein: CASSYQDVAADYGYTF. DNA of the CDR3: TGCGCCAGCAGCTACCAAGATGTCGCGGCGGACTATGGCTACACCTTC.

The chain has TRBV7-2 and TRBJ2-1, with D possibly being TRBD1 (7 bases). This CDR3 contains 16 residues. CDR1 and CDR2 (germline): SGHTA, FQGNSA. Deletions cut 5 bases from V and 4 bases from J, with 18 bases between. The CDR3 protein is CASSDARPGGYNEQFF. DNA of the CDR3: TGTGCCAGCAGCGACGCGCGCCCAGGGGGGTACAATGAGCAGTTCTTC.

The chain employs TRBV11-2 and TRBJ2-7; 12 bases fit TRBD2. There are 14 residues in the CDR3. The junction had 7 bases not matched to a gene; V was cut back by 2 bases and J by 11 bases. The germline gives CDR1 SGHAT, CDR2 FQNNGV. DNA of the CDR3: TGTGCCAGCAGCTTAATCCTAGCGGGGGGGAGGGAGTACTTC. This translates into CASSLILAGGREYF. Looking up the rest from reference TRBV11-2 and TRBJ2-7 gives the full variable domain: EAGVAQSPRYKIIEKRQSVAFWCNPISGHATLYWYQQILGQGPKLLIQFQNNGVVDDSQLPKDRFSAERLKGVDSTLKIQPAKLEDSAVYLCASSLILAGGREYFGPGTRLTVT.

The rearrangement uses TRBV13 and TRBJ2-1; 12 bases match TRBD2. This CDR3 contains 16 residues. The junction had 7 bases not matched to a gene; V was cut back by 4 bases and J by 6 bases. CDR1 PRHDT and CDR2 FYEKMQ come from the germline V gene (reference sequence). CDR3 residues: CASSSRTSGDLNEQFF. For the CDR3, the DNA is TGTGCCAGCAGCTCTCGGACTAGCGGGGACCTCAATGAGCAGTTCTTC.

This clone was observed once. CDR3 nucleotide sequence: TGTGCCAGCAGCCCCCGGGGCAGGGGGATCATGAACACTGAAGCTTTCTTT. Its translation is CASSPRGRGIMNTEAFF. V and J are TRBV7-2 and TRBJ1-1; 7 bases map to TRBD1. J gave up 0 bases and V 5 bases, and 12 bases lay outside the gene matches. Germline-derived CDR1 and CDR2 are SGHTA and FQGNSA. The CDR3 runs 17 residues.

The CDR3 coding sequence is TGTGCCAGTAGCCGGACAGGAGATGGCTACACCTTC. Protein product: CASSRTGDGYTF. The chain is built from TRBV19 and TRBJ1-2; 7 bases fit TRBD1. With V trimmed by 6 bases and J by 6 bases, 4 bases remained unmatched. Per germline, CDR1 LNHDA and CDR2 SQIVND (reference sequence). The CDR3 covers 12 residues.

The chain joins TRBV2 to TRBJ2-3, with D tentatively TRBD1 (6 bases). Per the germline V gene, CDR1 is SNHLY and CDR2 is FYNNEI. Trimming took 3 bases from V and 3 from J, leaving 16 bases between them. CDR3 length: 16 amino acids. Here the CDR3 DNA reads TGTGCCAGCAGTGAGACGGTGGGCAGGGGAACAGATACGCAGTATTTT. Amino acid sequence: CASSETVGRGTDTQYF.

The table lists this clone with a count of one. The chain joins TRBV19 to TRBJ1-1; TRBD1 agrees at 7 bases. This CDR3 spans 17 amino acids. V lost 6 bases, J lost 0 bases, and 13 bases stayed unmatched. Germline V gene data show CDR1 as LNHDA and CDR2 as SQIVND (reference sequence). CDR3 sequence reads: CASSPRGKFNLNTEAFF. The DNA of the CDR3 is TGTGCCAGTAGCCCCAGGGGGAAGTTTAATTTGAACACTGAAGCTTTCTTT.

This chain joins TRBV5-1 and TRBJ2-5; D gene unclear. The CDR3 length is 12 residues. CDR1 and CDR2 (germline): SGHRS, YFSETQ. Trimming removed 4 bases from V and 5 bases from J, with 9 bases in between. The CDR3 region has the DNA TGCGCCAGCAGCCCGGCCGGGGAGACCCAGTACTTC. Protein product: CASSPAGETQYF.